This T cell receptor beta chain appears in the sequencing data of a study of T cell changes during pregnancy in multiple sclerosis. The J segment lost 2 bases and the V segment lost 6 bases, leaving 8 bases of the junction unmatched. Germline assignment: CDR1 MNHNS and CDR2 SASEGT. This CDR3 spans 15 amino acids. Method: immunoSEQ multiplex PCR; TCRdb's copy keeps in-frame clones and lacks some. This sample carries around 72,000 clones, around nine tenths of them seen once, and the ten largest clones take about 0.4%. Specimen: CD4+ T cells from peripheral blood mononuclear cells, collected before pregnancy. The J gene is TRBJ2-7, the V gene TRBV6-1, with 9 bases aligning to TRBD2. The sequence was collected from a female donor with multiple sclerosis, enrolled in a pregnancy study. CDR3 DNA sequence: TGTGCCAGCAGGGGAGGCGGGAGGGCACCCTACGAGCAGTACTTC. It encodes CASRGGGRAPYEQYF.